The T cell receptor beta chain described here comes from a study of cytomegalovirus exposure and HLA in healthy donors. General study findings and limits: Several V segments, TRBV6-2 and TRBV6-3 among them, could not be told apart and were dropped. For presence/absence analyses, sequencing depth was assumed to be roughly uniform across donors.

A word on this clone: Its antigen is not known.

The study ran its PCR with 60 Vbeta and 13 Jbeta primers. Measured with immunoSEQ multiplex PCR; TCRdb has only the in-frame clones, and not every one. The sample holds approximately 110,000 clones, roughly 74% seen once. The CDR3 extends over 12 amino acids. V lost 4 bases and J 5 bases, leaving 6 bases between the germline ends. Germline V CDR1 and CDR2: MNHNY, SVGAGI (reference sequence). This TCR was sampled from a man aged 35-49 years in good health and CMV-seronegative. This chain uses TRBV6-6 with TRBJ2-1; unclear D gene. Sequenced material: PBMCs. CDR3 coding DNA: TGTGCCAGCAGTTGGCAGGACAATGAGCAGTTCTTC. Translated, it gives CASSWQDNEQFF.